The entry that follows covers one TCR beta chain sequence. Its specificity is unknown. A much larger clone lies a single base off, so this may be a read error. Since the CDR3 does not end with the conserved phenylalanine or tryptophan, this likely comes from a read error. These data come from a study of tumor and adjacent non-tumor tissue in lung cancer. A modified ARM-PCR protocol with three rounds of nested PCR amplified TCRbeta. TCRdb itself ran the multiplex PCR reads through MiXCR, one entry per CDR3 protein. Of roughly 150,000 distinct CDR3 sequences listed, roughly 70% are singletons. General observations from the study: Normal lung showed higher cumulative top 100 clone frequency than tumor. Shorter survival was associated with higher TCR diversity in tumors.

This sample's RNA came from whole unsorted tissue. CDR3 size: 12 residues. The germline V and J ends were trimmed by 4 bases and 6 bases, with 8 bases remaining between them. Germline V gene lookup returns CDR1 SGHNT and CDR2 YYREEE (reference sequence). The chain joins TRBV5-4 to TRBJ2-1; D gene ambiguous. This receptor was taken from a man in his fifties or sixties with small cell lung cancer. Sequencing was carried out using lung tumor tissue. CDR3 nucleotides: TGTGCCAGCAGCCGGGCGCGCAATGAGCAGTTCTTA. It yields the protein CASSRARNEQFL.